The 21 T cell receptor beta chains below all came from one sample that was sequenced in a study of T cells in Graves' hyperthyroidism and ophthalmopathy. Researchers amplified the TCR beta CDR3 regions from RNA transcripts. First-round RT-PCR targeting the TCR CDR3 was performed with the HTBI primer set. TCRdb redid the calling of the multiplex PCR reads with MiXCR, one entry per CDR3 protein. The profile shows about 360,000 distinct CDR3 sequences, roughly 19% of them singletons. Sequenced: blood. Receptors were obtained from a woman aged 18 to 35 with Graves' hyperthyroidism.

This clonotype was found a few times. Mismatch with germline at one junction end may stem from a read error. The chain couples TRBV28 to TRBJ1-1, with D maybe TRBD1 (6 bases). The CDR3 has 14 amino acids. Germline CDR1 and CDR2: MDHEN and SYDVKM. CDR3 residues: CVSSLGAGGTEAFF. CDR3 in DNA: TGTGTCAGCAGTTTGGGGGCGGGGGGCACTGAAGCTTTCTTT. Full variable domain (missing parts from reference TRBV28 and TRBJ1-1): DVKVTQSSRYLVKRTGEKVFLECVQDMDHENMFWYRQDPGLGLRLIYFSYDVKMKEKGDIPEGYSVSREKKERFSLILESASTNQTSMYLCVSSLGAGGTEAFFGQGTRLTVV.

In its sample, this clonotype was seen many times. Here the CDR3 reads CATMTGTSDSDTQYF. CDR3 DNA sequence: TGTGCCACCATGACAGGGACTAGCGATTCGGATACGCAGTATTTT. The gene calls are TRBV10-3 and TRBJ2-3; 10 bases align to TRBD2. The trim removed 10 bases at V and 6 bases at J, leaving 13 bases unmatched. The CDR3 has 15 residues. The germline CDR1 and CDR2 sequences are ENHRY and SYGVKD.

This clonotype was seen many times. The chain uses TRBV28 and TRBJ1-2, with a weak D call TRBD1 (5 bases). Trimming cost V 11 bases and J 0 bases, with 16 bases left between them. Looked up from germline, CDR1 is MDHEN and CDR2 is SYDVKM. The CDR3 is made up of 14 amino acids. The CDR3 bases are TGTGCCTCCCGGGTGACAGAAGCTAACTATGGCTACACCTTC. It codes for CASRVTEANYGYTF.

This clonotype was detected ten times or more. The chain combines TRBV5-6 with TRBJ1-5, with D unresolved. This CDR3 contains 17 residues. Germline CDR1 SGHDT, CDR2 YYEEEE. Trimming shortened V by 0 bases and J by 2 bases, and 15 bases separated the two germline ends. The CDR3 DNA reads as TGTGCCAGCAGCTTGGTCATCAATTTAGGGTGCAATCAGCCCCAGCATTTT. The encoded protein is CASSLVINLGCNQPQHF.

This clonotype showed up many times. CDR3 sequence reads: CASSYDRVEAEAFF. Here the CDR3 DNA reads TGTGCCAGCAGTTACGACAGGGTTGAGGCTGAAGCTTTCTTT. The V call is TRBV6-5, the J call TRBJ1-1, with 7 nucleotides matching TRBD1. The CDR3 has 14 amino acids. From germline, CDR1 is MNHEY and CDR2 SVGAGI. The V and J ends lost 2 bases and 6 bases, in that order; junction bases with no gene match: 6.

This clonotype showed up many times. The V gene is TRBV6-1, the J gene TRBJ1-5; no clear D gene. Per germline, CDR1 MNHNS and CDR2 SASEGT. CDR3 length: 16 residues. The V gene lost 1 base and the J gene lost 0 bases, with 10 bases spanning the gap. The CDR3 DNA is TGTGCCAGCAGTGAAGAATACATCTATAGCAATCAGCCCCAGCATTTT. Translating it yields CASSEEYIYSNQPQHF.

V usage is TRBV10-3 and J usage is TRBJ1-2, with TRBD1 as a possible D gene (5 bases). Germline V gene lookup returns CDR1 ENHRY and CDR2 SYGVKD. The CDR3 runs to 15 residues. V gave up 10 bases and J gave up 0 bases, with 18 bases separating them. CDR3 coding DNA: TGTGCCACCATGGGGGAGGCCTTAGCTAACTATGGCTACACCTTC. Its protein is CATMGEALANYGYTF.

This sequence joins TRBV6-2 or TRBV6-3 and TRBJ1-2; tentatively, D is TRBD1 (5 bases). V shed 4 bases and J shed 5 bases, with 8 bases lying between them. Germline values: CDR1 MNHEY, CDR2 SVGEGT. The CDR3 sequence is 12 residues long. CDR3: CASSWDGYGYTF. In DNA, the CDR3 is TGTGCCAGCAGTTGGGACGGATATGGCTACACCTTC.

This clonotype was observed at least ten times. This chain uses TRBV7-8 with TRBJ1-5; maybe TRBD1 (6 bases). Germline CDR1 and CDR2: SGHVS and FQNEAQ. V lost 4 bases and J 3 bases, leaving 13 bases between the germline ends. The CDR3 runs 15 residues. DNA for the CDR3: TGTGCCAGCAGCTGGGGGCAGACCGTCAATCAGCCCCAGCATTTT. Its translation is CASSWGQTVNQPQHF.

A few counts support this clonotype. The gene calls are TRBV6-2 or TRBV6-3 and TRBJ1-6; 8 nucleotides align to TRBD1. The J segment lost 6 bases and the V segment lost 3 bases, leaving 13 bases of the junction unmatched. Germline CDR1 reads MNHEY; CDR2 reads SVGEGT. The CDR3 covers 18 residues. For the CDR3, the DNA is TGTGCCAGCAGTTATAAGGAGCGGACAGGGCTCCGTAATTCACCCCTCCACTTT. Protein sequence: CASSYKERTGLRNSPLHF.

This clonotype has more than one count but fewer than ten. The V call is TRBV5-6, the J call TRBJ2-7; 13 bases agree with TRBD2. After removal of 4 bases from V and 5 bases from J, the junction contained 6 bases not matched to a gene. Per germline, CDR1 SGHDT and CDR2 YYEEEE. This CDR3 spans 15 amino acids. This chain's CDR3 is CASSHGTSGVHEQYF. The CDR3 DNA reads TGTGCCAGCAGCCATGGGACTAGCGGGGTCCACGAGCAGTACTTC.

This clonotype was recorded at least ten times. The chain has TRBV7-6 and TRBJ2-5, with 8 bases that match TRBD1. V shed 5 bases, J shed 4 bases, and the junction held 15 bases outside the gene matches. The CDR3 has 17 residues. Germline V gives CDR1 SGHVS, CDR2 FNYEAQ. As DNA, the CDR3 is TGTGCCAGCAGCCGATATTCCCGGGACAGGAGGGTAGAGACCCAGTACTTC. This translates into CASSRYSRDRRVETQYF. The variable domain in full, completed from reference TRBV7-6 and TRBJ2-5, reads GAGVSQSPRYKVTKRGQDVALRCDPISGHVSLYWYRQALGQGPEFLTYFNYEAQQDKSGLPNDRFSAERPEGSISTLTIQRTEQRDSAMYRCASSRYSRDRRVETQYFGPGTRLLVL.

This clonotype was observed many times. The rearrangement links TRBV10-3 to TRBJ1-5; D is undetermined. Germline lookup yields CDR1 ENHRY and CDR2 SYGVKD. V was shortened by 0 bases and J by 4 bases, with 10 bases between the two germline ends. The CDR3 length is 15 residues. This chain's CDR3 is CAISESNAGNQPQHF. Written as DNA, the CDR3 is TGTGCCATCAGTGAGTCGAATGCGGGGAATCAGCCCCAGCATTTT.

This clonotype was detected many times. The chain couples TRBV20-1 to TRBJ2-5, with TRBD1 matching 9 bases. CDR1 and CDR2 from the germline V gene are DFQATT and SNEGSKA (reference sequence). Losses at the gene ends were 3 bases for V and 4 bases for J; bases not matched to a gene: 6. The CDR3 is 14 residues long. CDR3 loop: CSASPGQGGETQYF. The DNA for the CDR3 is TGCAGTGCTAGTCCGGGACAGGGCGGAGAGACCCAGTACTTC.

This clonotype has at least ten counts. This chain connects TRBV20-1 to TRBJ1-5; the match to TRBD1 covers 9 bases. The length of the CDR3 is 13 residues. CDR1 is DFQATT and CDR2 is SNEGSKA in the germline V gene (reference sequence). With 5 bases clipped from V and 7 bases from J, the junction kept 6 bases outside the gene matches. The CDR3 region is CSASGTGNQPQHF. CDR3 coding DNA: TGCAGTGCTTCCGGGACAGGGAACCAGCCCCAGCATTTT.

Ten or more counts support this clonotype. The V call is TRBV20-1, the J call TRBJ2-5; the D is unclear. V gave up 3 bases and J gave up 1 base, with 15 bases separating them. This CDR3 has 15 residues. CDR1 is DFQATT and CDR2 is SNEGSKA in the germline V gene (reference sequence). The CDR3 here is CSASKVKSIQETQYF. In DNA, the CDR3 is TGCAGTGCTAGTAAGGTGAAATCAATCCAAGAGACCCAGTACTTC.

This clonotype was picked up many times. Sequence at one end of the junction differs from germline and may be a read error. V and J are TRBV6-1 and TRBJ1-2, with D unclear. Germline V gene sequence: CDR1 MNHNS, CDR2 SASEGT. CDR3 size: 16 residues. The CDR3 loop reads CAGSPGGSPGNYGYTF. The DNA for the CDR3 is TGTGCCGGCAGTCCGGGCGGGTCTCCGGGAAACTATGGCTACACCTTC.

Only one count was recorded for this clonotype. The chain joins TRBV6-1 to TRBJ2-7, with D hard to call. Germline V gene data show CDR1 as MNHNS and CDR2 as SASEGT. The germline V and J ends were trimmed by 6 bases and 6 bases, with 12 bases remaining between them. The CDR3 extends over 12 amino acids. This chain's CDR3 is CASSLKPGEQYF. CDR3 DNA: TGTGCCAGCAGCCTCAAGCCGGGCGAGCAGTACTTC.

In its sample, this clonotype was seen many times. The chain uses TRBV5-1 and TRBJ2-7; D is unresolved. Trimming removed 1 base at V and 1 base at J, with 9 bases between. Germline V gene lookup returns CDR1 SGHRS and CDR2 YFSETQ. The CDR3 spans 14 residues. CDR3 bases: TGCGCCAGCAGCTTGCTTACGGAGTCCTACGAGCAGTACTTC. Translating gives CASSLLTESYEQYF.

This clonotype occurred many times. This sequence joins TRBV25-1 and TRBJ2-7; the match to TRBD2 covers 7 bases. V lost 7 bases, J lost 5 bases, and 14 bases stayed unmatched. Germline V lookup: CDR1 MGHDK, CDR2 SYGVNS. The CDR3 consists of 15 residues. The chain's CDR3 is CASTPGKDSGHEQYF. The CDR3, as DNA: TGTGCCAGCACCCCCGGAAAGGATAGCGGGCACGAGCAGTACTTC.

This clonotype was recorded only once. Being one base from a much bigger clone, this may be a read error. The chain uses TRBV28 and TRBJ1-1; perhaps TRBD1 as D (6 bases). The CDR3 loop spans 13 amino acids. CDR1 MDHEN and CDR2 SYDVKM come from the germline V gene. Here the CDR3 DNA reads TGTGCCAGCAGTTTACCCGGGGACACTGAAGCTTGCTTT. Protein sequence: CASSLPGDTEACF.